Sequencing of this T cell receptor (beta chain) was carried out in a study of T-cell memory formation after mild COVID-19. Findings and limits, study-wide: Some responding clones appeared in pre-infection memory, suggesting cross-reactive memory joined.

A word on this clonotype: The antigen remains undetermined.

This CDR3 has 16 amino acids. Germline V lookup: CDR1 DFQATT, CDR2 SNEGSKA (reference sequence). Trimming left V 1 base short and J 0 bases short, with 13 bases between. Sample barcodes and UMIs were carried by the TCR alpha and TCR beta cDNA libraries that 5'RACE generated with constant-segment primers. Each CDR3 protein is one row after TCRdb ran MiXCR on the 5' RACE reads. This table holds hundreds of thousands of distinct CDR3 sequences, approximately 25% found once. This TCR derives from an adult woman who had mild COVID-19 (a few samples of this study predate the infection). Cell type and time point are not known. The gene calls are TRBV20-1 and TRBJ2-1; weak D call: TRBD2 (5 bases). Sequencing was performed on PBMCs or a T cell subset sorted from them (not recorded which). The CDR3 loop is CSARAPLGSSYNEQFF. For the CDR3, the DNA is TGCAGTGCTAGAGCACCACTAGGGAGCTCCTACAATGAGCAGTTCTTC.